Listed here are 13 T cell receptor beta chains from one sample, sequenced in a study of T cells in Graves' hyperthyroidism and ophthalmopathy. Researchers amplified the TCR beta CDR3 regions from RNA transcripts. When the TCR CDR3 underwent first-round RT-PCR, the HTBI primer set was used. In TCRdb, the multiplex PCR reads were re-called with MiXCR into one record per CDR3 protein. The sample comprises about 640,000 distinct CDR3 sequences, roughly 20% of which are singletons, and roughly a third rests with the top ten. The specimen was blood. These receptors all stem from a man aged 25-45 years with Graves' ophthalmopathy.

This sequence joins TRBV6-6 and TRBJ2-5; unclear D gene. Per germline, CDR1 MNHNY and CDR2 SVGAGI (reference sequence). Trimming left V 2 bases short and J 5 bases short, with 6 bases between. The CDR3 is 12 residues long. The CDR3 sequence is CASSYPGETQYF. CDR3 coding DNA: TGTGCCAGCAGTTACCCCGGGGAGACCCAGTACTTC.

In nucleotides, the CDR3 is TGTGCCAGCAGCTACCACCTGACTAGCGGGAGCAATGAGCAGTTCTTC. Translating it yields CASSYHLTSGSNEQFF. This chain links TRBV7-2 with TRBJ2-1, with 12 nucleotides matching TRBD2. Losses at the gene ends were 4 bases for V and 6 bases for J; bases not matched to a gene: 7. Germline lookup yields CDR1 SGHTA and CDR2 FQGNSA. The CDR3 length is 16 residues.

This clonotype was seen many times. CDR3 residues: CSARRTGSLEEQYF. The CDR3 DNA sequence: TGCAGTGCTAGACGAACGGGCTCCCTGGAGGAGCAGTACTTC. The chain links TRBV20-1 to TRBJ2-7; D gene unclear. CDR3 length equals 14 residues. V was clipped by 2 bases and J by 7 bases, with 18 bases between them. Germline V gives CDR1 DFQATT, CDR2 SNEGSKA (reference sequence).

The genes are TRBV5-1 and TRBJ2-1; TRBD1 might be the D (6 bases). The CDR3 runs to 20 residues. V lost 0 bases to trimming and J lost 8 bases, with 30 bases between them. Germline V gives CDR1 SGHRS, CDR2 YFSETQ. CDR3: CASSLAGRGPQSPFRDEQFF. The CDR3, as DNA: TGCGCCAGCAGCTTGGCCGGCAGGGGTCCGCAGTCTCCGTTTAGAGATGAGCAGTTCTTC.

This clonotype was found many times. This chain links TRBV12-3 or TRBV12-4 with TRBJ1-5, with a weak D call TRBD1 (6 bases). The CDR3 sequence is 13 residues long. Trimming took 4 bases from V and 7 from J, leaving 11 bases between them. The CDR3 DNA is TGTGCCAGCAGTTGGGCAGGGGTGCAGCCCCAGCATTTT. This translates into CASSWAGVQPQHF.

In this sample, this clonotype turned up many times. The chain has TRBV11-2 and TRBJ2-3, with D uncertain. Germline V gives CDR1 SGHAT, CDR2 FQNNGV. The germline V and J ends were trimmed by 2 bases and 0 bases, with 9 bases remaining between them. This CDR3 is built from 15 residues. The CDR3 here is CASSLLGVSTDTQYF. The CDR3 nucleotides read TGTGCCAGCAGCTTACTCGGCGTTAGCACAGATACGCAGTATTTT.

This clonotype was found many times. V and J are TRBV11-2 and TRBJ2-3; 7 positions match TRBD2. The V segment lost 1 base and the J segment 2 bases; nucleotides outside the gene matches: 9. This CDR3 contains 17 residues. In germline, CDR1 is SGHAT, CDR2 FQNNGV. This chain's CDR3 is CASSLGSSGRLTDTQYF. The DNA of the CDR3 is TGTGCCAGCAGCTTAGGGAGTAGCGGGCGACTCACAGATACGCAGTATTTT.

This sequence joins TRBV5-6 and TRBJ2-7; either TRBD1 or TRBD2 may supply D (5 bases each). Between the trimmed V and J ends, which lost 4 bases and 1 base, there was a span of 15 bases. Germline V gene lookup returns CDR1 SGHDT and CDR2 YYEEEE. The CDR3 totals 15 residues. CDR3 coding DNA: TGTGCCAGCAGCACCTCAGGGTGGGGGTCCTACGAGCAGTACTTC. It yields the protein CASSTSGWGSYEQYF.

Many counts were recorded for this clonotype. The CDR3 loop reads CAWSVGGLTDTQYF. For the CDR3, the DNA is TGTGCCTGGAGTGTAGGAGGCCTCACAGATACGCAGTATTTT. The V call is TRBV30, the J call TRBJ2-3; the D gene is possibly TRBD2 (5 bases). The CDR3 spans 14 residues. V was clipped by 0 bases and J by 2 bases, with 9 bases between them. Germline V gives CDR1 GTSNPN, CDR2 SVGIG (reference sequence).

The CDR3 bases are TGCGCCAGCAGCCCGGGACAGGGACACTACAATGAGCAGTTCTTC. Translating it yields CASSPGQGHYNEQFF. V usage is TRBV5-1 and J usage is TRBJ2-1; TRBD1 matches at 9 bases. The length of the CDR3 is 15 residues. Germline loops: CDR1 SGHRS, CDR2 YFSETQ. The V segment lost 4 bases and the J segment 3 bases; nucleotides outside the gene matches: 5.

This clonotype was counted at least ten times. The CDR3 protein is CASSLADNEQFF. As DNA, the CDR3 is TGTGCCAGCAGCTTAGCGGACAATGAGCAGTTCTTC. This chain connects TRBV11-2 to TRBJ2-1; no definite D call. Per the germline V gene, CDR1 is SGHAT and CDR2 is FQNNGV. The V end was cut by 1 base, the J end by 5 bases, with 3 bases between. This CDR3 comprises 12 residues.

The CDR3 spells CASSPGEGLWEQYF. The CDR3 coding sequence is TGTGCCAGCTCACCGGGGGAGGGATTGTGGGAGCAGTACTTC. V gene TRBV18 combines with J gene TRBJ2-7; 7 bases match TRBD2. Trimming at V came to 3 bases and at J to 7 bases, leaving 9 bases not matched to a gene. CDR1 and CDR2 from the germline V gene are KGHSH and LQKENI. The CDR3 has 14 residues.

The sample holds a few counts of this clonotype. The chain uses TRBV24-1 and TRBJ2-1; 8 positions match TRBD1. The CDR3 length is 15 residues. Trimming cost V 2 bases and J 6 bases; bases outside gene matches: 5. Germline V lookup: CDR1 KGHDR, CDR2 SFDVKD. The CDR3 DNA sequence: TGTGCCACCAGTGATTGGACAGGGATGGTCAATGAGCAGTTCTTC. It yields the protein CATSDWTGMVNEQFF.